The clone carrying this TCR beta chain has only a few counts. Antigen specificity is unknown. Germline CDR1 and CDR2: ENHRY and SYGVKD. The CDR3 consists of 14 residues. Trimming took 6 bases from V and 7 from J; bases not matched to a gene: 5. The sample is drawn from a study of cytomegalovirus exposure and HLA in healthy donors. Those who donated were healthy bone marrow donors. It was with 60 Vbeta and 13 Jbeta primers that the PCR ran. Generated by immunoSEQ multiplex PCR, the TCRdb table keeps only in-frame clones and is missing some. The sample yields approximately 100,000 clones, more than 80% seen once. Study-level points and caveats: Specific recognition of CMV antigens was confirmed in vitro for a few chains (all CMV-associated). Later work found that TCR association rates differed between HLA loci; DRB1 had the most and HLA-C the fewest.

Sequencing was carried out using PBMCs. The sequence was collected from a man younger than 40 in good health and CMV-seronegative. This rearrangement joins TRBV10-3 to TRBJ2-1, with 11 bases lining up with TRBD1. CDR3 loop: CAISRDRGSNEQFF. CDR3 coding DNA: TGTGCCATCAGCCGGGACAGGGGGTCAAATGAGCAGTTCTTC.